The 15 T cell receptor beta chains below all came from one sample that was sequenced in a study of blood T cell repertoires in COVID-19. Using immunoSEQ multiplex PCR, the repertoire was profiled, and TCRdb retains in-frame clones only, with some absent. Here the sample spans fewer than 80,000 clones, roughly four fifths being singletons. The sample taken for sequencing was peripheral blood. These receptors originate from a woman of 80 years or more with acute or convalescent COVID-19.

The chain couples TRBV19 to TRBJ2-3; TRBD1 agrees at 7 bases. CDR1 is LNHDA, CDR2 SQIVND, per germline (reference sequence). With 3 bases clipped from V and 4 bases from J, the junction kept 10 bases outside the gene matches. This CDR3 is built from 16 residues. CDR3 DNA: TGTGCCAGTAGTATTGGAACAGGGGATTTAGCAGATACGCAGTATTTT. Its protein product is CASSIGTGDLADTQYF.

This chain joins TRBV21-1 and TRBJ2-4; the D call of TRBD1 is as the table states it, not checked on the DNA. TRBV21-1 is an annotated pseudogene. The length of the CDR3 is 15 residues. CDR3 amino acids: CASSKLQGTKNIQYF. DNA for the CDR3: TGTGCCAGCAGCAAATTACAGGGCACCAAAAACATTCAGTACTTC.

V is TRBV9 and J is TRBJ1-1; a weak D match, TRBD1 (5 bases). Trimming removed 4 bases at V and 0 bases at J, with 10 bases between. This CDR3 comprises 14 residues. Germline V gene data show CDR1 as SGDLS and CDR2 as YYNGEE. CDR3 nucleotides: TGTGCCAGCAGCAAGAGACAGATGAACACTGAAGCTTTCTTT. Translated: CASSKRQMNTEAFF.

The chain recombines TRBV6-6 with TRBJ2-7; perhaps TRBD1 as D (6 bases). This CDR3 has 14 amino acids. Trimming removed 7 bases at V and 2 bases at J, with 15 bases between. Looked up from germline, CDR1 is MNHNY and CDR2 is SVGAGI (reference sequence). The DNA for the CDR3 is TGTGCCAGCACTCGATTACAGGGAGCCTACGAGCAGTACTTC. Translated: CASTRLQGAYEQYF.

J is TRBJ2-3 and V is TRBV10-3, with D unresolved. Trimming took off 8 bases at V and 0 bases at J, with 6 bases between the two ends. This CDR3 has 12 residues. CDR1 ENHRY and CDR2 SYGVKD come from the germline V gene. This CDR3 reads CAIGLSTDTQYF. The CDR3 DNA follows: TGTGCCATCGGGCTAAGCACAGATACGCAGTATTTT.

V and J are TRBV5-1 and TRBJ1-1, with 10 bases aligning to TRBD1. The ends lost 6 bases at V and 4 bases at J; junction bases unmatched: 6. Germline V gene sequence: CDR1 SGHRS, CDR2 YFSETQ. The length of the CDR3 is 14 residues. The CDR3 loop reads CASIGDRGSTEAFF. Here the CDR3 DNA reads TGCGCCAGCATCGGGGACAGGGGAAGCACTGAAGCTTTCTTT.

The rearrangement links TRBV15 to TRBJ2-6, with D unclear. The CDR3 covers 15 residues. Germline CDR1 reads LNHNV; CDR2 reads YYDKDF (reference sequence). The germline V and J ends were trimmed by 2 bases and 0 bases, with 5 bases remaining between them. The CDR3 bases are TGTGCCACCAGCAGATCTAGCTCTGGGGCCAACGTCCTGACTTTC. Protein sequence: CATSRSSSGANVLTF.

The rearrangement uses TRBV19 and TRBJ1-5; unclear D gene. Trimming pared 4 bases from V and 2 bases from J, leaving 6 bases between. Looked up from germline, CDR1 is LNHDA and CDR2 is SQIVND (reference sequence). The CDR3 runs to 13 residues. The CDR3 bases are TGTGCCAGTAGTAGGTCAGGCAATCAGCCCCAGCATTTT. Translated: CASSRSGNQPQHF.

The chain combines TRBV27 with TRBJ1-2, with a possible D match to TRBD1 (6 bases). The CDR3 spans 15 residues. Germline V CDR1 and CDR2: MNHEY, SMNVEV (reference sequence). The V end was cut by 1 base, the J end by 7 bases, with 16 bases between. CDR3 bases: TGTGCCAGCAGTTTATACCCCGGTGGGGGCGGTGGCTACACCTTC. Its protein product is CASSLYPGGGGGYTF.

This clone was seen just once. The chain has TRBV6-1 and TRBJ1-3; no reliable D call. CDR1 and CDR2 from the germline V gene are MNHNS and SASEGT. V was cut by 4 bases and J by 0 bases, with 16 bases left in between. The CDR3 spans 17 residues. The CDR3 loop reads CASSVLFATSSGNTIYF. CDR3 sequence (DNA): TGTGCCAGCAGTGTTTTATTTGCGACAAGCTCTGGAAACACCATATATTTT.

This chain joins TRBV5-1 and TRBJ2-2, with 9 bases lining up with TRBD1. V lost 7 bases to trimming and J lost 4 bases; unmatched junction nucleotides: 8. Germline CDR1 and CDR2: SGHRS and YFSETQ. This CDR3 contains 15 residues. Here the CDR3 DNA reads TGCGCCAGCGGGGCCGGGACAGGGACCACCGGGGAGCTGTTTTTT. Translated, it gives CASGAGTGTTGELFF.

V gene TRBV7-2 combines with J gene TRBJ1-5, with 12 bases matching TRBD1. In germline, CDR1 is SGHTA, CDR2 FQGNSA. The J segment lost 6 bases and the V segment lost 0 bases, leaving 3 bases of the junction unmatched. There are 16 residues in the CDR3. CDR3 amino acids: CASSLAGTGGGQPQHF. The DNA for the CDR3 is TGTGCCAGCAGCTTAGCCGGGACAGGGGGCGGTCAGCCCCAGCATTTT.

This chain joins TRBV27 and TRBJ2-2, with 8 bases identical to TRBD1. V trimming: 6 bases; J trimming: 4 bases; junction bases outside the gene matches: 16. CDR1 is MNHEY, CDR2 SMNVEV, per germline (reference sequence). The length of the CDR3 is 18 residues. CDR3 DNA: TGTGCCAGCAGAACCCGACAGGGGCCGGGTTTCCTCACCGGGGAGCTGTTTTTT. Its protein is CASRTRQGPGFLTGELFF.

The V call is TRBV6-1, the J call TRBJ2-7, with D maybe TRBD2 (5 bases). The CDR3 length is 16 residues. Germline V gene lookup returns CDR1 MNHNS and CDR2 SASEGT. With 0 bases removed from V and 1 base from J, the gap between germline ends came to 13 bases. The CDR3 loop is CASSEALRGRSYEQYF. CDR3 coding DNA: TGTGCCAGCAGTGAAGCGCTTCGAGGGAGATCCTACGAGCAGTACTTC.

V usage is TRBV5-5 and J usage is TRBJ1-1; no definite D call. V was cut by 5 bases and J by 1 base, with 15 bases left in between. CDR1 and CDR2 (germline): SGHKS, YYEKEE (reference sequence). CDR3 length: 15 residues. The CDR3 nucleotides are TGTGCCAGCAGGCGGGTTGCTTATGAGAACACTGAAGCTTTCTTT. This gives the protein CASRRVAYENTEAFF.